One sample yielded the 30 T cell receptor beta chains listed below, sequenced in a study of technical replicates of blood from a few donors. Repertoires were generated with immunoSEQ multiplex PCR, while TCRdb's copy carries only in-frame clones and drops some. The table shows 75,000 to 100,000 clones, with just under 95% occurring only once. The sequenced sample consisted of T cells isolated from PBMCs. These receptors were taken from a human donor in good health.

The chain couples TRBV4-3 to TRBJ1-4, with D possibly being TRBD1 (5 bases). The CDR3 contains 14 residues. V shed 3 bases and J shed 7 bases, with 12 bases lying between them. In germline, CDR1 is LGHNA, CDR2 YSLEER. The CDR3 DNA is TGCGCCAGCAGCCAGGAAGCGGGGGGTGAAAAACTGTTTTTT. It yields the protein CASSQEAGGEKLFF.

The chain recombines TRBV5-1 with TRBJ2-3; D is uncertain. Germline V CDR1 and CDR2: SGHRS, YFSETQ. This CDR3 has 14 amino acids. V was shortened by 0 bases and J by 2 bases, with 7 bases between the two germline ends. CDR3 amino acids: CASSLGLPTDTQYF. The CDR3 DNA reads TGCGCCAGCAGCTTGGGCCTACCCACAGATACGCAGTATTTT.

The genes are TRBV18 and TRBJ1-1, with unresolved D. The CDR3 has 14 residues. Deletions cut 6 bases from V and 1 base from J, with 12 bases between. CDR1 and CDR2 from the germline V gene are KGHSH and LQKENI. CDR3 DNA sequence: TGTGCCAGCTCCCCCAAGACTGAGAACACTGAAGCTTTCTTT. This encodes CASSPKTENTEAFF.

The CDR3 nucleotides read TGTGCCAGCAGCGACCGGGACAGGGTACCCGGGGAGCTGTTTTTT. Protein product: CASSDRDRVPGELFF. The chain is built from TRBV7-9 and TRBJ2-2; 9 nucleotides line up with TRBD1. The CDR3 runs to 15 residues. Germline-derived CDR1 and CDR2 are SEHNR and FQNEAQ (reference sequence). V lost 5 bases, J lost 6 bases, and 7 bases stayed unmatched.

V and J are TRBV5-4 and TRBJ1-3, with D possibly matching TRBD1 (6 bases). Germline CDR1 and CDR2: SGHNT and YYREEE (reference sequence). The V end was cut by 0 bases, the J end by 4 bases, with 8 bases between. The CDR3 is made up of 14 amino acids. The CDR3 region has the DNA TGTGCCAGCAGCTTGGACAGGGCCGGAAACACCATATATTTT. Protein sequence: CASSLDRAGNTIYF.

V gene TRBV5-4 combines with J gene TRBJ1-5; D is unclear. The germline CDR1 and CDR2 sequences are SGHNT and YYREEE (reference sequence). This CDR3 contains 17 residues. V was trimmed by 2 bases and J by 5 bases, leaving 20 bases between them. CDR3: CASSLDRTGRCDQPQHF. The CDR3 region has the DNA TGTGCCAGCAGCTTAGACCGAACCGGGAGATGCGATCAGCCCCAGCATTTT.

CDR3 in amino acids: CASGKTVGLQPQHF. The CDR3 DNA reads as TGTGCCAGCGGCAAGACAGTTGGCCTACAGCCCCAGCATTTT. The rearrangement joins TRBV9 to TRBJ1-5; D is possibly TRBD1 (5 bases). The CDR3 consists of 14 residues. V lost 7 bases and J 7 bases, leaving 18 bases between the germline ends. Germline V gene lookup returns CDR1 SGDLS and CDR2 YYNGEE.

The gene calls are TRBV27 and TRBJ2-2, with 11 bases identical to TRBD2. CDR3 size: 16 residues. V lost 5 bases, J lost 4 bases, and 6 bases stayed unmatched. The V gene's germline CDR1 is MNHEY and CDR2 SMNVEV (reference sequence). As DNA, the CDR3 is TGTGCCAGCAGTACGCTAGCGGGAGGTACCACCGGGGAGCTGTTTTTT. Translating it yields CASSTLAGGTTGELFF.

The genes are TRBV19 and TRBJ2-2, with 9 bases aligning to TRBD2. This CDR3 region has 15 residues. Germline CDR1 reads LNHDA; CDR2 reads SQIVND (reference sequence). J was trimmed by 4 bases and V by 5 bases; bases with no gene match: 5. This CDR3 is CASSSQTSGTGELFF. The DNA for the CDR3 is TGTGCCAGTAGTTCCCAGACTAGCGGCACCGGGGAGCTGTTTTTT.

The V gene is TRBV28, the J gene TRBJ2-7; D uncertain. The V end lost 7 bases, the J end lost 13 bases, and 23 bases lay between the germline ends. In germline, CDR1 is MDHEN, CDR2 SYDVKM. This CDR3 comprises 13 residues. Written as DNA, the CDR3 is TGTGCCAGCACCGACTCGGCCCTACCACACGAATACTTC. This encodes CASTDSALPHEYF. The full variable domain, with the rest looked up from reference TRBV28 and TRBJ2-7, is DVKVTQSSRYLVKRTGEKVFLECVQDMDHENMFWYRQDPGLGLRLIYFSYDVKMKEKGDIPEGYSVSREKKERFSLILESASTNQTSMYLCASTDSALPHEYFGPGTRLTVT.

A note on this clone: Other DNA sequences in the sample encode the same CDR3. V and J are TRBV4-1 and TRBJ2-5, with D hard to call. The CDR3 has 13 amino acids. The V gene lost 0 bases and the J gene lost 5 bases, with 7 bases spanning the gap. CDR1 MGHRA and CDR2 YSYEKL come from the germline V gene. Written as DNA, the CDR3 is TGCGCCAGCAGCCAAGAGGCGGAGGAGACCCAGTACTTC. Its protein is CASSQEAEETQYF.

CDR3 residues: CASRQGLWPQHF. DNA for the CDR3: TGTGCCAGCAGACAGGGTCTTTGGCCCCAGCATTTT. The chain combines TRBV5-6 with TRBJ1-5, with D perhaps matching TRBD1 (6 bases). Germline CDR1 is SGHDT and CDR2 is YYEEEE. The CDR3 length is 12 residues. Trimming pared 5 bases from V and 9 bases from J, leaving 12 bases between.

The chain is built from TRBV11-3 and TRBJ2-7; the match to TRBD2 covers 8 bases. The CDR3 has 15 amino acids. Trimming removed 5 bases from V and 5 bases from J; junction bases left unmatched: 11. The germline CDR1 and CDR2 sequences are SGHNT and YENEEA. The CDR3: CASSRGLAGSDEQYF. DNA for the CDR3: TGTGCCAGCAGCCGTGGACTAGCAGGATCCGACGAGCAGTACTTC.

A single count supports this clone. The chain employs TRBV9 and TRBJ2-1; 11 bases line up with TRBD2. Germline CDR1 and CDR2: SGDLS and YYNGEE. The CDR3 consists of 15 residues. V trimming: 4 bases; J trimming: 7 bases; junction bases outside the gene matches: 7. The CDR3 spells CASSSQTSGTNEQFF. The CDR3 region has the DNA TGTGCCAGCAGCTCCCAGACTAGCGGGACTAATGAGCAGTTCTTC.

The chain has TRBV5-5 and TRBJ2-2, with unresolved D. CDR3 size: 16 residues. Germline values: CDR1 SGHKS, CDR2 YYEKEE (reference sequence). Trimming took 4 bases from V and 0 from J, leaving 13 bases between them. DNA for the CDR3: TGTGCCAGCAGCCCGTTGACCCGGGCGAACACCGGGGAGCTGTTTTTT. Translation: CASSPLTRANTGELFF.

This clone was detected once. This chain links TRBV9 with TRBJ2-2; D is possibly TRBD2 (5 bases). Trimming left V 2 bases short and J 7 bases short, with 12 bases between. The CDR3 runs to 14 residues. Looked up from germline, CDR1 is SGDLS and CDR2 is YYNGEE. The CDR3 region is CASSVGELYGELFF. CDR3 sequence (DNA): TGTGCCAGCAGCGTGGGAGAACTGTACGGGGAGCTGTTTTTT.

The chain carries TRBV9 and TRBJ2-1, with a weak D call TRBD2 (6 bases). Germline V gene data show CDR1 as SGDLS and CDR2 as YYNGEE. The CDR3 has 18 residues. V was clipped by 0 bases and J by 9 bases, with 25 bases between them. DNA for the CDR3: TGTGCCAGCAGCGTAGGTTCCTCTGGTACGGGACTTTTGGGTGAGCAGTTCTTC. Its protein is CASSVGSSGTGLLGEQFF. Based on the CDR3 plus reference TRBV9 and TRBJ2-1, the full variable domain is DSGVTQTPKHLITATGQRVTLRCSPRSGDLSVYWYQQSLDQGLQFLIQYYNGEERAKGNILERFSAQQFPDLHSELNLSSLELGDSALYFCASSVGSSGTGLLGEQFFGPGTRLTVL.

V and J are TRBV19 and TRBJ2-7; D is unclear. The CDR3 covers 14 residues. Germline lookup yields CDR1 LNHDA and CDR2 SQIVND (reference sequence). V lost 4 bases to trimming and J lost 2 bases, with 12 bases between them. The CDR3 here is CASSKMAVTYEQYF. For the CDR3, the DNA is TGTGCCAGTAGTAAGATGGCGGTAACCTACGAGCAGTACTTC. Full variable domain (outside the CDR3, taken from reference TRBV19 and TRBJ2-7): DGGITQSPKYLFRKEGQNVTLSCEQNLNHDAMYWYRQDPGQGLRLIYYSQIVNDFQKGDIAEGYSVSREKKESFPLTVTSAQKNPTAFYLCASSKMAVTYEQYFGPGTRLTVT.

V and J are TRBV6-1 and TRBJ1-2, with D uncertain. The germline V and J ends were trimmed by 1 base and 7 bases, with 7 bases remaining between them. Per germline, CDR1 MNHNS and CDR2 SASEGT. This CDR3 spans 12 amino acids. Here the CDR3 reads CASSEGAGGYTF. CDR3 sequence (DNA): TGTGCCAGCAGTGAAGGGGCTGGTGGCTACACCTTC.

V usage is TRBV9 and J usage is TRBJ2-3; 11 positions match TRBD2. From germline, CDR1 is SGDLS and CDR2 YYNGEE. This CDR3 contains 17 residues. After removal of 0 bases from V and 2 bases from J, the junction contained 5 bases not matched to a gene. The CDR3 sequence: CASSVDRTSGFTDTQYF. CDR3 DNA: TGTGCCAGCAGCGTAGACCGGACTAGCGGGTTCACAGATACGCAGTATTTT.

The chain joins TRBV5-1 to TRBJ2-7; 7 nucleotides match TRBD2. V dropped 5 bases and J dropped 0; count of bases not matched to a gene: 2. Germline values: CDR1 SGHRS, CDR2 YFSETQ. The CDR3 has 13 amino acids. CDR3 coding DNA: TGCGCCAGCAGGCGGGAGAGCTCCTACGAGCAGTACTTC. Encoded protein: CASRRESSYEQYF. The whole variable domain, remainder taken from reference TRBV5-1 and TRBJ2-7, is KAGVTQTPRYLIKTRGQQVTLSCSPISGHRSVSWYQQTPGQGLQFLFEYFSETQRNKGNFPGRFSGRQFSNSRSEMNVSTLELGDSALYLCASRRESSYEQYFGPGTRLTVT.

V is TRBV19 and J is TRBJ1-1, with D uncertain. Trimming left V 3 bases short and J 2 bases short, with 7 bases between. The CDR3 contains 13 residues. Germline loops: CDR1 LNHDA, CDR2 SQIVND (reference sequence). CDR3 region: CASSMALNTEAFF. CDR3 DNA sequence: TGTGCCAGTAGTATGGCCCTTAACACTGAAGCTTTCTTT.

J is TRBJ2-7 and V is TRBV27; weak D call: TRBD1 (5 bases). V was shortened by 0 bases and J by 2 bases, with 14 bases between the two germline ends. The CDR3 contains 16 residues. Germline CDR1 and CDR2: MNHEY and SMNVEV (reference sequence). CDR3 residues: CASSLSSGRVTYEQYF. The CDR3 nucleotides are TGTGCCAGCAGTTTATCGAGTGGCAGGGTAACCTACGAGCAGTACTTC.

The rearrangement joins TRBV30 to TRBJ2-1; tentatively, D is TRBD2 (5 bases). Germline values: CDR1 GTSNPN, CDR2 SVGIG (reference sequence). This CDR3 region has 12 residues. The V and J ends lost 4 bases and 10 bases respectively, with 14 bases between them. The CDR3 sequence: CAWMAGDGEQFF. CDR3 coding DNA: TGTGCCTGGATGGCCGGGGATGGGGAGCAGTTCTTC.

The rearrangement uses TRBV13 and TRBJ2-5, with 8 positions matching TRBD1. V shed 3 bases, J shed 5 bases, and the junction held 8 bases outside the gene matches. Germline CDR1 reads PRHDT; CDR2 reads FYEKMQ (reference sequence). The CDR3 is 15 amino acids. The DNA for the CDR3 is TGTGCCAGCAGCTTCCAGGGACAGGCAGGGGAGACCCAGTACTTC. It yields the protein CASSFQGQAGETQYF.

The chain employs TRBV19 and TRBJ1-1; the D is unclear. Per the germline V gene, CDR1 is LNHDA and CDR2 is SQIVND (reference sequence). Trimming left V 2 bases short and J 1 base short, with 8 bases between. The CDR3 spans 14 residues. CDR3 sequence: CASSIYEGNTEAFF. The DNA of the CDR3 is TGTGCCAGTAGTATATATGAGGGGAACACTGAAGCTTTCTTT.

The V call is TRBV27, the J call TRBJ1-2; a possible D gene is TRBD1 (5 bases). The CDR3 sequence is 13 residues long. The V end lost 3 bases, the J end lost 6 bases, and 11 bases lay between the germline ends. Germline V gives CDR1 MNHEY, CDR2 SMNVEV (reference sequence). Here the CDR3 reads CASSFSGGDGYTF. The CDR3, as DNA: TGTGCCAGCAGTTTTAGCGGGGGGGATGGCTACACCTTC.

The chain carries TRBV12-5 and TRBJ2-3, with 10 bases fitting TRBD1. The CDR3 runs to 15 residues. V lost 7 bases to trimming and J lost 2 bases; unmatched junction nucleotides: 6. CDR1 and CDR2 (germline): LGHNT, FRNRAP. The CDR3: CASAKGTGVTDTQYF. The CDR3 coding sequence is TGTGCTAGTGCCAAGGGGACAGGGGTCACAGATACGCAGTATTTT.

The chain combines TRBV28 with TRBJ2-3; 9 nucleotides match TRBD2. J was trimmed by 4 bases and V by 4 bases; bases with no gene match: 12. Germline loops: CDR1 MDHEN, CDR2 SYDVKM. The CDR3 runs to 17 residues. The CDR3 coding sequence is TGTGCCAGCAGTTCCGTTACCAAGGGCGGGAGGGCAGATACGCAGTATTTT. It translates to CASSSVTKGGRADTQYF.

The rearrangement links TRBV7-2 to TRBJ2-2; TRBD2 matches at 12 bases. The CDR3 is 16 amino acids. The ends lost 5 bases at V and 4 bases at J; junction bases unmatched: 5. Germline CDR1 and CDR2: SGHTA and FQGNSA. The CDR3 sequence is CASSPRTSGITGELFF. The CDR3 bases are TGTGCCAGCAGCCCTCGGACTAGCGGGATCACCGGGGAGCTGTTTTTT.